This record looks at one T cell receptor beta chain sequence and its context. Its antigen has not been determined. No base quality information exists; no much larger clone differs at one position. TCR cDNA was synthesized by 5'RACE template switching, which introduced a universal primer site and unique molecular identifiers. Priming for cDNA synthesis came from both the TCR alpha and TCR beta constant segments. Library amplification used two PCR steps, and the second PCR step added sample barcodes and sequencing adapters. Sequencing of libraries was performed on Illumina HiSeq 2500 (2x100 bp) or NovaSeq (2x150 bp). Turning to the authors' computational methods: Reads were demultiplexed and collapsed into UMI consensus sequences with MIGEC, and V(D)J alignment was performed with MiXCR. Vaccine-responding clonotypes were defined with edgeR using replicate PBMC samples, requiring FDR below 0.01 and a log2 fold change above 5 up to day 15. CD4 or CD8 identity was assigned to each bulk clonotype according to whether the clonotype was present at higher abundance in the sequenced CD4 repertoire or the sequenced CD8 repertoire. The public reads were run again by TCRdb, first through fastp at Q25 and then through MiXCR, and only productive beta chains were kept. CDR3 protein sequences are deduplicated, and each keeps its most common genes and DNA. TCRdb, not the original authors, processed these V and J calls. The sample table lists 400,000 or so distinct CDR3 sequences, 6.2% of them with a count of one. The top ten clones comprise about 15% of the sample.

The treatment or condition label, read with the paper, signifies: live attenuated yellow fever vaccine strain. At each blood-draw timepoint, two biological replicates of bulk PBMCs were obtained. A standard Ficoll-Paque protocol was used to isolate PBMCs from peripheral blood. RNA was extracted with TriZol from bulk PBMCs, CD4 and CD8 fractions, and dextramer-positive and dextramer-negative fractions. The sample originates from a study of T cells after yellow fever vaccination (dated by TCRdb to between 2017 and 2020). A note on the overall study: The SMART-Seq v4 Ultra Low Input RNA kit was used to prepare libraries from fractions with low cell numbers. To track T-cell clones before and after primary and booster YFV17D yellow fever vaccination, bulk TCR alpha and beta repertoires were sequenced longitudinally. The cohort comprised two healthy male donors, one aged 18 to 29 and one aged 30 to 40 years. Blood was collected at multiple timepoints before and after primary and secondary immunization, and bulk PBMC replicates and cell subsets were isolated. What the study reported, not specific to this receptor: Only a couple of donors were included in the study, so the extent to which the findings can be generalized is limited. Because abundant contaminating clonotypes from the bulk population could be contained in FACS-sorted repertoires, computational filtering was required. Most clones expanded after primary vaccination (almost 97% of CD4 and approximately 90% of CD8) were re-detected after the booster, suggesting that broad memory maintenance occurred. A small share of clonotypes was detected in both CD4 and CD8 compartments, with the overlap likely arising from convergent recombination. The secondary T-cell response was weaker than the primary response but faster, peaking on day 5 instead of day 15.

Including the terminal cysteine and phenylalanine, the CDR3 comprises 17 residues. Solely the CDR3 DNA is kept, with 51 bases framed from the first base. V loses 7 bases at its end and J loses 15 bases; junction bases beyond the gene matches: 27. Reading the germline V gene gives CDR1 MNHNS and CDR2 SASEGT. This material consisted of PBMCs, taken 5 days after the yellow fever booster vaccination. The clonotype originates from a man aged 25-45 years who received the YFV17D yellow fever vaccine. The chain couples TRBV6-1 to TRBJ2-1; the central 7 bases match TRBD2. CDR3 region: CASTQPGLSDRGAQRFF. The base sequence is TGTGCCAGCACTCAGCCGGGACTATCAGACCGAGGGGCCCAGCGGTTCTTC.